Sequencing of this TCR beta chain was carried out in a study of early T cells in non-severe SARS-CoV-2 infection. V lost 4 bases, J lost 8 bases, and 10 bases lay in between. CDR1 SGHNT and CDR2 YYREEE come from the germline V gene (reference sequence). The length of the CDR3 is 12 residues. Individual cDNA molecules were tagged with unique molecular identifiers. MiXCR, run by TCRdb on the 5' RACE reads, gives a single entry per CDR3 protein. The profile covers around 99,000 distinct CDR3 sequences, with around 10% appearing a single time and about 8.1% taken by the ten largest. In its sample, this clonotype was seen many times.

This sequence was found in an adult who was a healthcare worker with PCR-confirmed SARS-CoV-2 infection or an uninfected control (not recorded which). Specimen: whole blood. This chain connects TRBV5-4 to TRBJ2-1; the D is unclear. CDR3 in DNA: TGTGCCAGCAGCAACTTGCAGCATGAGCAGTTCTTC. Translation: CASSNLQHEQFF.